This TCR beta chain was sequenced in a study of regulatory T cells in long-lasting Graves disease. Notes on the study in general: With 2,741 shared public clonotypes, persistent patients exceeded new patients, who shared 966. TRBV28 was favored in persistent disease, as were TRBJ1-2 and TRBJ2-5. With a small sample size, accuracy may have been reduced.

Building of the TCR beta libraries involved iRepertoire HTBI primers and Arm-PCR of CDR3 regions. TCRdb fed the multiplex PCR reads into MiXCR, producing one record per CDR3 protein. The sample holds roughly 500,000 distinct CDR3 sequences, 20% to 25% seen once. Sample time point: persistent/refractory GD, antithyroid drugs over 5 years with positive TRAb. The TCR library was prepared using RNA isolated from PBMCs. Nine milliliters of peripheral blood were drawn into EDTA tubes. This clonotype was observed many times. The antigen is undetermined. V shed 2 bases and J shed 2 bases, with 13 bases lying between them. The CDR3 totals 15 residues. Looked up from germline, CDR1 is MNHEY and CDR2 is SVGEGT.

This TCR was recovered from a female donor with Graves disease. V is TRBV6-2 or TRBV6-3 and J is TRBJ2-7, with D possibly being TRBD1 (6 bases). The starting material was peripheral blood mononuclear cells (PBMCs), obtained when the disease was refractory, from a patient treated with antithyroid drugs. CDR3 sequence: CASSYHTGNAYEQYF. The CDR3 region has the DNA TGTGCCAGCAGTTACCATACAGGGAACGCCTACGAGCAGTACTTC.